A single sample gave rise to the 9 T cell receptor beta chains below, sequenced in a study of long-term antiretroviral therapy in people with HIV. The assay, immunoSEQ v3.0, was run at survey level. Assay used: immunoSEQ multiplex PCR; TCRdb lists only in-frame clones, some missing. In the table there are 30,000 to 40,000 clones, around 79% of which are singletons. Sequenced here: unsorted PBMCs, sampled 1.9 years after starting antiretroviral therapy. These receptors originate from a man younger than 35 with HIV.

The CDR3 DNA follows: TGTGCCAGCAGTGCTAATGAACAGGCTGAAGCTTTCTTT. Protein sequence: CASSANEQAEAFF. The V and J genes are TRBV2 and TRBJ1-1, with a possible D match to TRBD1 (5 bases). The germline CDR1 and CDR2 sequences are SNHLY and FYNNEI. Trimming removed 4 bases from V and 6 bases from J, with 12 bases in between. The CDR3 is 13 amino acids.

The J gene is TRBJ1-2, the V gene TRBV6-1; D is perhaps TRBD1 (6 bases). The CDR3 consists of 14 residues. Per germline, CDR1 MNHNS and CDR2 SASEGT. Trimming pared 7 bases from V and 6 bases from J, leaving 18 bases between. CDR3 nucleotides: TGTGCCAGCAAAAGAGTACAGGGATCAGATGGCTACACCTTC. This sequence encodes CASKRVQGSDGYTF.

In its sample, this clone was seen once. The J gene is TRBJ2-2, the V gene TRBV5-1; 11 bases fit TRBD2. CDR1 is SGHRS and CDR2 is YFSETQ in the germline V gene. This CDR3 contains 15 residues. After removal of 4 bases from V and 8 bases from J, the junction contained 7 bases not matched to a gene. The CDR3 here is CASSVTSGEFGELFF. The CDR3 DNA sequence: TGCGCCAGCAGCGTGACTAGCGGGGAGTTTGGGGAGCTGTTTTTT.

In its sample, this clone was seen a few times. The V call is TRBV6-1, the J call TRBJ1-1; no reliable D call. CDR3 length equals 13 residues. Trimming removed 6 bases from V and 4 bases from J, with 12 bases in between. Germline CDR1 MNHNS, CDR2 SASEGT. The CDR3 nucleotides are TGTGCCAGCAGCCCCACATCTTCCACTGAAGCTTTCTTT. Amino acids: CASSPTSSTEAFF.

The J gene is TRBJ2-3, the V gene TRBV27; a possible D gene is TRBD1 (5 bases). CDR1 is MNHEY, CDR2 SMNVEV, per germline (reference sequence). V was pared by 3 bases and J by 0 bases, with 19 bases between. CDR3 size: 18 residues. The CDR3 loop reads CASSFLGQGARSTDTQYF. DNA of the CDR3: TGTGCCAGCAGTTTCCTCGGGCAGGGCGCGCGTAGCACAGATACGCAGTATTTT.

This chain joins TRBV29-1 and TRBJ2-3, with D tentatively TRBD1 (6 bases). Trimming took off 6 bases at V and 4 bases at J, with 23 bases between the two ends. Germline V gene lookup returns CDR1 SQVTM and CDR2 ANQGSEA. The CDR3 spans 16 residues. Here the CDR3 reads CSVVFSWGQVADTQYF. The DNA for the CDR3 is TGCAGCGTAGTATTTTCGTGGGGACAAGTCGCAGATACGCAGTATTTT.

The chain couples TRBV2 to TRBJ1-5; a weak D match, TRBD1 (5 bases). The germline CDR1 and CDR2 sequences are SNHLY and FYNNEI. CDR3 length equals 15 residues. Trimming cost V 4 bases and J 1 base, with 11 bases left between them. CDR3 nucleotides: TGTGCCAGCAGTGTGCTGGGGACGAGCAATCAGCCCCAGCATTTT. It is translated as CASSVLGTSNQPQHF. Variable domain in full (rest from reference TRBV2 and TRBJ1-5): EPEVTQTPSHQVTQMGQEVILRCVPISNHLYFYWYRQILGQKVEFLVSFYNNEISEKSEIFDDQFSVERPDGSNFTLKIRSTKLEDSAMYFCASSVLGTSNQPQHFGDGTRLSIL.

This clone came up a few times. The V and J genes are TRBV6-1 and TRBJ1-6, with D possibly being TRBD1 (5 bases). The CDR3 runs to 16 residues. Trimming removed 3 bases at V and 10 bases at J, with 19 bases between. The germline V gene has CDR1 MNHNS and CDR2 SASEGT. This chain's CDR3 is CASSEVRGRRRSPLHF. In DNA, the CDR3 is TGTGCCAGCAGTGAGGTCCGGGGCCGGCGGAGATCACCCCTCCACTTT.

The rearrangement uses TRBV2 and TRBJ2-2, with TRBD1 matching 7 bases. Germline V gene sequence: CDR1 SNHLY, CDR2 FYNNEI. Trimming took 8 bases from V and 0 from J; bases not matched to a gene: 6. This CDR3 spans 15 amino acids. The CDR3 is CASDPQGANTGELFF. CDR3 in DNA: TGTGCCAGCGACCCCCAGGGGGCGAACACCGGGGAGCTGTTTTTT.